There are many counts of the clone carrying this T cell receptor beta chain. The CDR3 runs to 15 residues. CDR1 and CDR2 from the germline V gene are SGHVS and FQNEAQ. V lost 5 bases and J lost 7; bases outside the gene matches: 8. This entry belongs to a study of CD8+CD57+ T cells in acquired aplastic anemia. Whoever was chosen for sequencing had shown CD8+CD57+ cell expansion by flow cytometry. Both TCR beta VDJ combination and CDR3 sequence profiling were carried out. Genomic DNA was the template for this profiling. TCRdb used MiXCR to reprocess the reads, holding one entry per CDR3 protein. Here the sample spans some 120,000 distinct CDR3 sequences, about 40% being singletons.

The sequenced material came from sorted CD4+, CD8+, or CD8+CD57+ T cells (not recorded which) from PBMCs. The chain recombines TRBV7-8 with TRBJ1-4, with 9 bases matching TRBD1. This sequence originates from a human donor with aplastic anemia. The CDR3 reads CASSRSGTGREKLFF. The CDR3, as DNA: TGTGCCAGCAGCAGATCCGGGACAGGGCGTGAAAAACTGTTTTTT.